These T cell receptor beta chains were read from a single sample in a study of cytomegalovirus exposure and HLA in healthy donors. Generated by immunoSEQ multiplex PCR, the TCRdb table keeps only in-frame clones and is missing some. The sample includes 90,000 or so clones, about three quarters of them seen just once. The sequenced material came from PBMCs. Receptors originate from a female donor in good health and CMV-seronegative. Both conserved end residues are part of each CDR3. The D gene is left open where the match is weak. Rows give clone size only sometimes, using once, few, many, or a class for an expanded clone.

TRBJ1-4	-	TRBV28	-	TGTGCCAGCAGTTTTAGGGGCAGGGAATTTGGTAGGGTTGAAAAACTGTTTTTT	CASSFRGREFGRVEKLFF
TRBJ2-3	TRBD1	TRBV4-3	-	TGCGCCAGCAGCCCTCAACAACAGGGGTGGGGCGGAAATACGCAGTATTTT	CASSPQQQGWGGNTQYF
TRBJ1-5	TRBD1	TRBV27	-	TGTGCCAGCAGAATGGTGGGACAGGGGGCGGGGTGGAATCAGCCCCAGCATTTT	CASRMVGQGAGWNQPQHF
TRBJ2-2	-	TRBV9	-	TGTGCCAGCAGCGTAGCTCTGGGGCCCAGCACCGGGGAGCTGTTTTTT	CASSVALGPSTGELFF
TRBJ1-1	-	TRBV7-9	-	TGTGCCAGCAGCCTAAAGAACACTGAAGCTTTCTTT	CASSLKNTEAFF
TRBJ2-1	TRBD2	TRBV5-7	once	TGTGCCAGCAGCTTGCCCCGGACTAGCCGGCCCTACAATGAGCAGTTCTTC	CASSLPRTSRPYNEQFF
TRBJ2-1	-	TRBV4-1	-	TGCGCCAGCAGCCAAGAGGAGCGGTGGACTGGGAATGAGCAGTTCTTC	CASSQEERWTGNEQFF
TRBJ2-2	TRBD2	TRBV5-1	-	TGCGCCAGCAGCTTGGTGGTAGCGGGAGAAGGGGAGCTGTTTTTT	CASSLVVAGEGELFF
TRBJ1-5	-	TRBV7-9	-	TGTGCCAGCAGCTTCCAGGAGGAACAGCCCCAGCATTTT	CASSFQEEQPQHF
TRBJ1-1	TRBD1	TRBV5-1	once	TGCGCCAGCAGTGGTGACAGGGGCACTGAAGCTTTCTTT	CASSGDRGTEAFF
TRBJ1-6	TRBD1	TRBV5-4	once	TGTGCCAGCAGCTTGCTTCGAGGTCGGGGCAGGGGGAGCTCCTATTCACCCCTCCACTTT	CASSLLRGRGRGSSYSPLHF
TRBJ2-7	-	TRBV29-1	-	TGCAGCGTTAATACAGGGACCTACGAGCAGTACTTC	CSVNTGTYEQYF
TRBJ1-2	-	TRBV2	-	TGTGCCAGCAGTGAAACGGGGATAGGCCGCTACACCTTC	CASSETGIGRYTF
TRBJ2-7	TRBD1	TRBV6-5	-	TGTGCCAGCACTGGGACAGCTTCCTACGAGCAGTACTTC	CASTGTASYEQYF
TRBJ1-3	TRBD1	TRBV15	-	TGTGCCACCAGCAGACCGGGACAGGGGGTTGTCAACTCTGGAAACACCATATATTTT	CATSRPGQGVVNSGNTIYF
TRBJ1-1	TRBD1	TRBV5-1	-	TGCGCCAGCAGCAGGGGGACAGGGGAGAACACTGAAGCTTTCTTT	CASSRGTGENTEAFF
TRBJ2-7	-	TRBV30	-	TGTGCCTTCGTCCAAAGGGGCCGCTACGAGCAGTACTTC	CAFVQRGRYEQYF
TRBJ1-4	TRBD1	TRBV6-5	-	TGTGCCAGCAGTTATTCGATGGGGACAGGCCGGGAAAAACTGTTTTTT	CASSYSMGTGREKLFF
TRBJ2-5	-	TRBV11-3	-	TGTGCCAGCAGCTCTACCGGGAGCGGCCAAGAGACCCAGTACTTC	CASSSTGSGQETQYF
TRBJ2-7	-	TRBV10-1	few	TGCGCCAGCATGAGGGGGGGCAGCCCTGGGCTCGAGCAGTACTTC	CASMRGGSPGLEQYF
TRBJ2-5	-	TRBV2	once	TGTGCCAGCAGTGGGGAGTCCCAAGAGACCCAGTACTTC	CASSGESQETQYF
TRBJ2-5	-	TRBV28	-	TGTGCCAGCGGGGGACTTTTAAATCAAGAGACCCAGTACTTC	CASGGLLNQETQYF
TRBJ2-1	-	TRBV6-1	-	TGTGCCAGCAGTGAATCAAGCGGAGCCTACAATGAGCAGTTCTTC	CASSESSGAYNEQFF
TRBJ2-7	TRBD2	TRBV19	-	TGTGCCAGTAGCCTAGCGGGAGGGGAGCAGTACTTC	CASSLAGGEQYF
TRBJ2-1	TRBD2	TRBV4-2	-	TGTGCCAGCAGCCATGCCGGGACTAGCGGACGGAATGAGCAGTTCTTC	CASSHAGTSGRNEQFF
TRBJ1-1	-	TRBV5-1	-	TGCGCCAGCAGCTTGGCTCAGGGTGAAGCTTTCTTT	CASSLAQGEAFF
TRBJ1-4	-	TRBV27	-	TGTGCCAGCAGTAACTCCTTCTTATCTAATGAAAAACTGTTTTTT	CASSNSFLSNEKLFF